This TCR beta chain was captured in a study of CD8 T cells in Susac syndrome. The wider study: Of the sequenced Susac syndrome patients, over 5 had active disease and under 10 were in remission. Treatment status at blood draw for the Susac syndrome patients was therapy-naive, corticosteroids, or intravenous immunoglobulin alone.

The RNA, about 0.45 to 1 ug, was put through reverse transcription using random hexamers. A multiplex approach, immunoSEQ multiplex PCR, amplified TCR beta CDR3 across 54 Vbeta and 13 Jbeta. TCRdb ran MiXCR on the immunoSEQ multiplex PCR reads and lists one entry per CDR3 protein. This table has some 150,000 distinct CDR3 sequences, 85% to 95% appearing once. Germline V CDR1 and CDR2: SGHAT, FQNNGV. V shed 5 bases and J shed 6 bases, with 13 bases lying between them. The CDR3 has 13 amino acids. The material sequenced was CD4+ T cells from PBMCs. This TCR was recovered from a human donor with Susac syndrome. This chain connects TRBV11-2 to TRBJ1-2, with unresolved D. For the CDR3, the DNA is TGTGCCAGCAGCCCCGATTTGCCTCATGGCTACACCTTC. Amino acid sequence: CASSPDLPHGYTF.